The 16 T cell receptor beta chains below all came from one sample that was sequenced in a study of radiotherapy plus CTLA-4 blockade in lung cancer. Profiled with immunoSEQ multiplex PCR; TCRdb holds only in-frame clones, not every one. The table lists tens of thousands of clones, about four fifths of them singletons, with 0.65% to 0.9% in the top ten. The material sequenced was peripheral blood, taken from a patient treated with radiotherapy plus ipilimumab. The receptors were sampled from a human donor with non-small cell lung cancer who had stable disease on radiotherapy plus ipilimumab.

The chain is built from TRBV30 and TRBJ2-2; no reliable D call. This CDR3 is built from 14 residues. In germline, CDR1 is GTSNPN, CDR2 SVGIG (reference sequence). Trimming took 3 bases from V and 1 from J, leaving 9 bases between them. DNA of the CDR3: TGTGCCTGGAGGAAGGGCTTGAACACCGGGGAGCTGTTTTTT. Its protein is CAWRKGLNTGELFF.

This clone was observed a single time. The chain carries TRBV6-6 and TRBJ2-2, with a possible D match to TRBD1 (6 bases). Trimming removed 0 bases from V and 5 bases from J, with 10 bases in between. Germline CDR1 MNHNY, CDR2 SVGAGI (reference sequence). This CDR3 is 15 amino acids long. DNA for the CDR3: TGTGCCAGCAGTTACTCCCGGCAGGGGACCGGGGAGCTGTTTTTT. Its translation: CASSYSRQGTGELFF.

This chain links TRBV2 with TRBJ1-3; D perhaps matches TRBD1 (6 bases). The V gene's germline CDR1 is SNHLY and CDR2 FYNNEI. The CDR3 runs 13 residues. Trimming left V 7 bases short and J 3 bases short, with 10 bases between. The CDR3 sequence is CASNYRVGNTIYF. The CDR3 coding sequence is TGTGCCAGCAATTACAGGGTTGGAAACACCATATATTTT.

The chain links TRBV7-3 to TRBJ1-6; D is possibly TRBD1 (6 bases). This CDR3 contains 15 residues. Germline V lookup: CDR1 SGHTA, CDR2 FQGTGA. V lost 0 bases and J lost 11, with 14 bases in between. The CDR3 loop reads CASSLTGVGQTPLHF. The DNA for the CDR3 is TGTGCCAGCAGCTTAACCGGGGTCGGACAGACACCCCTCCACTTT.

The chain couples TRBV29-1 to TRBJ2-7, with 7 nucleotides matching TRBD1. The CDR3 consists of 12 residues. V trimming: 7 bases; J trimming: 2 bases; junction bases outside the gene matches: 5. CDR1 is SQVTM, CDR2 ANQGSEA, per germline. CDR3 protein: CSAQDRTYEQYF. CDR3 bases: TGCAGCGCTCAGGACAGGACCTACGAGCAGTACTTC.

J is TRBJ1-1 and V is TRBV7-9; 7 positions agree with TRBD1. The CDR3 spans 15 residues. Germline CDR1 and CDR2: SEHNR and FQNEAQ (reference sequence). J was trimmed by 0 bases and V by 4 bases; bases with no gene match: 5. This CDR3 reads CASSYPDRVNTEAFF. Written as DNA, the CDR3 is TGTGCCAGCAGCTACCCCGACAGGGTGAACACTGAAGCTTTCTTT.

The chain couples TRBV11-2 to TRBJ2-4, with unresolved D. Germline CDR1 is SGHAT and CDR2 is FQNNGV. Trimming took 1 base from V and 6 from J, leaving 16 bases between them. The CDR3 is 16 residues long. In nucleotides, the CDR3 is TGTGCCAGCAGCTTAGGAATTGGTGAAAGATCAAACATTCAGTACTTC. Protein: CASSLGIGERSNIQYF.

The chain has TRBV15 and TRBJ1-1; 10 nucleotides line up with TRBD1. Germline assignment: CDR1 LNHNV and CDR2 YYDKDF (reference sequence). V lost 3 bases, J lost 6 bases, and 4 bases stayed unmatched. This CDR3 region has 14 residues. CDR3 bases: TGTGCCACCAGCAGGGGACAGGGGCAGGCTGAAGCTTTCTTT. The encoded protein is CATSRGQGQAEAFF.

J is TRBJ2-1 and V is TRBV6-5, with 7 bases aligning to TRBD1. Germline V gene sequence: CDR1 MNHEY, CDR2 SVGAGI. The trim removed 5 bases at V and 9 bases at J, leaving 10 bases unmatched. The CDR3 is 14 amino acids. The CDR3: CASSLGGWVVEQFF. CDR3 DNA sequence: TGTGCCAGCAGTCTAGGGGGCTGGGTGGTTGAGCAGTTCTTC.

The chain combines TRBV4-2 with TRBJ2-2; D not certain. The length of the CDR3 is 12 residues. V lost 3 bases and J lost 4, with 3 bases in between. Germline assignment: CDR1 LGHNA and CDR2 YNFKEQ. The chain's CDR3 is CASSHPTGELFF. Here the CDR3 DNA reads TGTGCCAGCAGCCATCCCACCGGGGAGCTGTTTTTT.

This clone was seen just once. The rearrangement joins TRBV5-1 to TRBJ1-4; D unclear. Germline values: CDR1 SGHRS, CDR2 YFSETQ. Deletions cut 0 bases from V and 8 bases from J, with 11 bases between. The CDR3 is 14 residues long. The CDR3 bases are TGCGCCAGCAGCTTGGCTATGGTGGGAGAAAAACTGTTTTTT. Translating gives CASSLAMVGEKLFF.

This clone turned up a few times. Since a much larger clone is just one base distant, this may be a read error. The identical CDR3 is also encoded by other nucleotide sequences in the sample. This chain uses TRBV30 with TRBJ1-2; D is ambiguous. Germline lookup yields CDR1 GTSNPN and CDR2 SVGIG (reference sequence). The ends were cut back, 2 bases at V and 5 bases at J, with 12 bases in the middle. This CDR3 is 13 amino acids long. The CDR3 is CAWSTRGGYGYTF. The CDR3 nucleotides read TGTGCCTGGAGTACGCGGGGTGGATATGGCTACACCTTC.

V usage is TRBV6-1 and J usage is TRBJ1-2; D is perhaps TRBD1 (5 bases). V lost 2 bases and J 0 bases, leaving 7 bases between the germline ends. Germline V lookup: CDR1 MNHNS, CDR2 SASEGT. The CDR3 is made up of 14 amino acids. The CDR3 sequence is CASSERGPNYGYTF. The CDR3 bases are TGTGCCAGCAGTGAAAGGGGCCCTAACTATGGCTACACCTTC.

A few counts support this clone. The CDR3 DNA is TGTGCCAGCAGCTTGGAACAGGGCTATGGCTACACCTTC. Its translation: CASSLEQGYGYTF. The chain links TRBV5-4 to TRBJ1-2; possibly TRBD1 for D (6 bases). Trimming took off 0 bases at V and 4 bases at J, with 7 bases between the two ends. Per germline, CDR1 SGHNT and CDR2 YYREEE (reference sequence). This CDR3 region has 13 residues.

This rearrangement joins TRBV9 to TRBJ2-1, with D possibly TRBD2 on 6 matching bases. The V and J ends lost 1 base and 0 bases respectively, with 14 bases between them. The CDR3 consists of 17 residues. CDR1 is SGDLS and CDR2 is YYNGEE in the germline V gene. For the CDR3, the DNA is TGTGCCAGCAGCGTAACGCCTAGCGAGAGCTCCTACAATGAGCAGTTCTTC. Translated, it gives CASSVTPSESSYNEQFF.

The chain is built from TRBV28 and TRBJ2-5, with 8 bases aligning to TRBD2. The V gene end was trimmed by 4 bases and the J gene end by 5 bases; junction bases not matched to a gene: 15. The length of the CDR3 is 17 residues. Germline V CDR1 and CDR2: MDHEN, SYDVKM. The CDR3 loop is CASSSAAFPGGRETQYF. In DNA form, the CDR3 reads TGTGCCAGCAGTTCAGCCGCCTTCCCGGGGGGGAGGGAGACCCAGTACTTC.